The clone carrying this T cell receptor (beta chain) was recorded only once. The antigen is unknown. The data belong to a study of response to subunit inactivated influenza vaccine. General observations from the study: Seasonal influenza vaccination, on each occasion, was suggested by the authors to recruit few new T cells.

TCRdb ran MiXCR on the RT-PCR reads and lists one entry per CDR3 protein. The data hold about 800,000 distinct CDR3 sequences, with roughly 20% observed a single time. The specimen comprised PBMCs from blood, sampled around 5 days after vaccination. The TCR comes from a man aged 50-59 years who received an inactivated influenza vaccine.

CDR3 protein: CASSFSGSRLETQYF. CDR3 DNA: TGTGCCAGCAGCTTTAGCGGGAGTCGGTTGGAGACCCAGTACTTC. V and J are TRBV7-9 and TRBJ2-5; 9 nucleotides align to TRBD2. Germline CDR1 and CDR2: SEHNR and FQNEAQ (reference sequence). The CDR3 spans 15 residues. With V trimmed by 3 bases and J by 5 bases, 7 bases remained unmatched.